Listed below are T cell receptor beta chains from one sample, sequenced in a study of T cells in Graves' hyperthyroidism and ophthalmopathy. TCRdb re-called the multiplex PCR reads through MiXCR, storing one row per CDR3 protein. Of some 530,000 distinct CDR3 sequences in the sample, around a fifth were seen once. The material sequenced was blood. The source of these receptors is a woman in her 70s with Graves' ophthalmopathy. CDR3s include the opening cysteine and the closing phenylalanine or tryptophan. The order of the fields is J gene, clone size, D gene, V gene, CDR3 DNA, CDR3 protein. The D gene is left open where the match is weak. Some rows mark clone size as missing; the rest say once, few, many or name a class of expanded clone.

j_call: TRBJ1-2; clone_size: many; d_call: .; v_call: TRBV28; cdr3_nt: TGTGCCAGCAGTTCCAGCGAATCTAAGGGCTACACCTTC; cdr3_aa: CASSSSESKGYTF
j_call: TRBJ2-7; clone_size: .; d_call: .; v_call: TRBV27; cdr3_nt: TGTGCCAGCAGGGGCCTGGACACGTCCTACGAGCAGTACTTC; cdr3_aa: CASRGLDTSYEQYF
j_call: TRBJ2-3; clone_size: .; d_call: TRBD1; v_call: TRBV19; cdr3_nt: TGTGCCAGTAGACAGGGGACCCCAGGTTGGGATACGCAGTATTTT; cdr3_aa: CASRQGTPGWDTQYF
j_call: TRBJ2-7; clone_size: few; d_call: TRBD1; v_call: TRBV20-1; cdr3_nt: TGCAGTGCTATCAATGGACAGGGGACGACCGAGCAGTACTTC; cdr3_aa: CSAINGQGTTEQYF
j_call: TRBJ1-5; clone_size: few; d_call: .; v_call: TRBV12-3/TRBV12-4; cdr3_nt: TGTGCCAGCAGCGTTTATAGCACCCATCAGCCCCAGCATTTT; cdr3_aa: CASSVYSTHQPQHF
j_call: TRBJ2-7; clone_size: few; d_call: TRBD2; v_call: TRBV4-1; cdr3_nt: TGCGCCAGCAGCCAGGGAGGACTAGCGGGAGGGCCGTACGAGCAGTACTTC; cdr3_aa: CASSQGGLAGGPYEQYF
j_call: TRBJ1-2; clone_size: .; d_call: TRBD1; v_call: TRBV3-1; cdr3_nt: TGTGCCAGCAGATCGGACAGGGTCCATGGCTACACCTTC; cdr3_aa: CASRSDRVHGYTF
j_call: TRBJ2-1; clone_size: many; d_call: .; v_call: TRBV3-1; cdr3_nt: TGTGCCAGCAGCCAATCGGGACTGCAACATGAGCAGTTCTTC; cdr3_aa: CASSQSGLQHEQFF
j_call: TRBJ1-2; clone_size: few; d_call: TRBD1; v_call: TRBV6-2/TRBV6-3; cdr3_nt: TGTGCCAGCAGTCACGGGACAGGGATCAGAGCGAACTATGGCTACACCTTC; cdr3_aa: CASSHGTGIRANYGYTF
j_call: TRBJ2-1; clone_size: .; d_call: .; v_call: TRBV5-1; cdr3_nt: TGCGCCAGCAGCTTGGCCGGGCCAGGGGATGAGCAGTTCTTC; cdr3_aa: CASSLAGPGDEQFF
j_call: TRBJ1-2; clone_size: .; d_call: TRBD1; v_call: TRBV6-2/TRBV6-3; cdr3_nt: TGTGCCAGCAGTTACCCCGGGCAACAGGGGGGATATGGCTACACCTTC; cdr3_aa: CASSYPGQQGGYGYTF
j_call: TRBJ2-2; clone_size: .; d_call: .; v_call: TRBV28; cdr3_nt: TGTGCCAGCAGCGCGGACTTAGGGGGGGGGCAAGACACCGGGGAGCTGTTTTTT; cdr3_aa: CASSADLGGGQDTGELFF
j_call: TRBJ1-4; clone_size: few; d_call: .; v_call: TRBV18; cdr3_nt: TGTGCCAGCTCACCTACCGTGGGTGAAAAACTGTTTTTT; cdr3_aa: CASSPTVGEKLFF
j_call: TRBJ2-2; clone_size: few; d_call: .; v_call: TRBV24-1; cdr3_nt: TGTGCCACCAGTGATAGAACAGGTTTAACAGCGAACACCGGGGAGCTGTTTTTT; cdr3_aa: CATSDRTGLTANTGELFF
j_call: TRBJ2-6; clone_size: .; d_call: .; v_call: TRBV29-1; cdr3_nt: TGCAGCGCCGAACAAGAGAGCTCTGGGGCCAACGTCCTGACTTTC; cdr3_aa: CSAEQESSGANVLTF
j_call: TRBJ2-1; clone_size: many; d_call: TRBD1; v_call: TRBV28; cdr3_nt: TGTGCCAGCACCCAAGACCTTAGGACAGGGATCTACAATGAGCAGTTCTTC; cdr3_aa: CASTQDLRTGIYNEQFF
j_call: TRBJ1-1; clone_size: many; d_call: .; v_call: TRBV28; cdr3_nt: TGTGCCAGCAGTTTGAGAGGGGTCGGGAACACTGAAGCTTTCTTT; cdr3_aa: CASSLRGVGNTEAFF
j_call: TRBJ2-1; clone_size: .; d_call: .; v_call: TRBV6-2/TRBV6-3; cdr3_nt: TGTGCCAGCGGTAGACAGCCGAGCTCCTACAATGAGCAGTTCTTC; cdr3_aa: CASGRQPSSYNEQFF
j_call: TRBJ1-1; clone_size: few; d_call: .; v_call: TRBV7-3; cdr3_nt: TGTGCCAGCAGCTTAAGGGCTCCAGGGGAGGGCACTGAAGCTTTCTTT; cdr3_aa: CASSLRAPGEGTEAFF
j_call: TRBJ2-1; clone_size: few; d_call: TRBD2; v_call: TRBV30; cdr3_nt: TGTGCCTGGAGTGTGATCCTAGCGGGGTACAATGAGCAGTTCTTC; cdr3_aa: CAWSVILAGYNEQFF
j_call: TRBJ2-7; clone_size: .; d_call: .; v_call: TRBV7-3; cdr3_nt: TGTGACAGCAGCTTAGCCGGGAAGCAGTACTTC; cdr3_aa: CDSSLAGKQYF
j_call: TRBJ2-3; clone_size: .; d_call: TRBD2; v_call: TRBV5-1; cdr3_nt: TGCGCCAGCAGCCCGGGCGGGGGAGGGACTTTCACAGATACGCAGTATTTT; cdr3_aa: CASSPGGGGTFTDTQYF
j_call: TRBJ1-5; clone_size: many; d_call: .; v_call: TRBV2; cdr3_nt: TGTGCCAGCAGTGGGACGGTAAGCAATCAGCCCCAGCATTTT; cdr3_aa: CASSGTVSNQPQHF
j_call: TRBJ2-7; clone_size: few; d_call: .; v_call: TRBV12-3/TRBV12-4; cdr3_nt: TGTGCCAGCAGTCTCCATGGCAATCGGAACTACGAGCAGTACTTC; cdr3_aa: CASSLHGNRNYEQYF
j_call: TRBJ2-7; clone_size: .; d_call: .; v_call: TRBV28; cdr3_nt: TGTGCCAGCTGGGGATCTGGCTACGAGCAGTACTTC; cdr3_aa: CASWGSGYEQYF
j_call: TRBJ2-3; clone_size: few; d_call: .; v_call: TRBV25-1; cdr3_nt: TGTGCCAGCAGTGTCTCCCTGGGACCGAACACAGATACGCAGTATTTT; cdr3_aa: CASSVSLGPNTDTQYF
j_call: TRBJ2-3; clone_size: .; d_call: TRBD2; v_call: TRBV11-2; cdr3_nt: TGTGCCAGCAGCTTAAGGGCTAGCGGAGATACGCAGTATTTT; cdr3_aa: CASSLRASGDTQYF
j_call: TRBJ2-7; clone_size: few; d_call: TRBD2; v_call: TRBV2; cdr3_nt: TGTGCCAGCGGACTCGCTAGCGGGGACACCTACGAGCAGTACTTC; cdr3_aa: CASGLASGDTYEQYF
j_call: TRBJ2-1; clone_size: .; d_call: TRBD2; v_call: TRBV14; cdr3_nt: TGTGCCAGCAGCTGGACCGGACTAGCGGGACGAGATGAGCAGTTCTTC; cdr3_aa: CASSWTGLAGRDEQFF
j_call: TRBJ1-2; clone_size: .; d_call: TRBD1; v_call: TRBV20-1; cdr3_nt: TGCAGTGCTAGATCCCCCGGGACAGGTGTATGGGTCTACACCTTC; cdr3_aa: CSARSPGTGVWVYTF
j_call: TRBJ2-7; clone_size: many; d_call: TRBD2; v_call: TRBV10-2; cdr3_nt: TGCGCCAGCAGCGACCTAGCGGGGTCCTACGAGCAGTACTTC; cdr3_aa: CASSDLAGSYEQYF
j_call: TRBJ2-1; clone_size: .; d_call: TRBD2; v_call: TRBV7-7; cdr3_nt: TGTGCTAGCAGCTTAGAGGCTAGCGGAGGCAATGAGCAGTTCTTC; cdr3_aa: CASSLEASGGNEQFF
j_call: TRBJ2-1; clone_size: .; d_call: TRBD2; v_call: TRBV7-6; cdr3_nt: TGTGCCAGCAGCTTAGTTCCGGGACTAGCGACTATTAACTCCTACAATGAGCAGTTCTTC; cdr3_aa: CASSLVPGLATINSYNEQFF
j_call: TRBJ1-6; clone_size: .; d_call: .; v_call: TRBV16; cdr3_nt: TGTGCCAGCAGCCAGGGGGGGACCTCCTATAATTCACCCCTCCACTTT; cdr3_aa: CASSQGGTSYNSPLHF
j_call: TRBJ1-2; clone_size: .; d_call: .; v_call: TRBV7-9; cdr3_nt: TGTGCCAGCAGCTTACCGGCCGTCTATGGCTACACCTTC; cdr3_aa: CASSLPAVYGYTF
j_call: TRBJ1-5; clone_size: few; d_call: TRBD1; v_call: TRBV30; cdr3_nt: TGTGCCTGGAGTCCACAGGGGGCTCAGCCCCAGCATTTT; cdr3_aa: CAWSPQGAQPQHF
j_call: TRBJ2-1; clone_size: few; d_call: .; v_call: TRBV6-1; cdr3_nt: TGTGCCAGCAGTCGACCCGGGACTTCCTACAATGAGCAGTTCTTC; cdr3_aa: CASSRPGTSYNEQFF
j_call: TRBJ2-2; clone_size: few; d_call: .; v_call: TRBV7-9; cdr3_nt: TGTGCCAGCAGCTGGCTAACCGGGGAGCTGTTTTTT; cdr3_aa: CASSWLTGELFF
j_call: TRBJ2-3; clone_size: .; d_call: .; v_call: TRBV20-1; cdr3_nt: TGCAGTGCTATGCAGCCCACAGATACGCAGTATTTT; cdr3_aa: CSAMQPTDTQYF
j_call: TRBJ2-7; clone_size: .; d_call: .; v_call: TRBV20-1; cdr3_nt: TGCAGTGCTAGATTACCGGCCCTTTCCTACGAGCAGTACTTC; cdr3_aa: CSARLPALSYEQYF
j_call: TRBJ2-3; clone_size: many; d_call: .; v_call: TRBV28; cdr3_nt: TGTGCCAGCCCCCCTAGGGCACCCGCCGACACAGATACGCAGTATTTT; cdr3_aa: CASPPRAPADTDTQYF